These 9 T cell receptor beta chains were sequenced from one sample in a study of beta chain features in type 1 diabetes. The authors reverse transcribed all of the isolated RNA, so sequencing captured expressed TCRB transcripts. The protocol was immunoSEQ multiplex PCR, while the TCRdb copy is restricted to in-frame clones and leaves out a portion. This table has about 270,000 clones, 13% to 15% appearing once. Sequencing was performed on naive CD4+ T cells from blood. These receptors were collected from a woman aged 40 to 50 in good health.

This clone was observed a few times. V usage is TRBV18 and J usage is TRBJ1-5, with 10 bases aligning to TRBD1. CDR1 KGHSH and CDR2 LQKENI come from the germline V gene. The CDR3 sequence is 19 residues long. Trimming at V came to 2 bases and at J to 5 bases, leaving 15 bases not matched to a gene. The CDR3 region has the DNA TGTGCCAGCTCACCATTATCCCGGGTAGGGACAGGGGTCCATCAGCCCCAGCATTTT. This codes for CASSPLSRVGTGVHQPQHF.

This sequence joins TRBV21-1 and TRBJ1-5. TRBV21-1 is a pseudogene locus. The CDR3 is 14 amino acids. In nucleotides, the CDR3 is TGTGCCAGCAGCTCCCCCCGGGGGAATCAGCCCCAGCATTTT. Protein sequence: CASSSPRGNQPQHF.

This clone was seen more than once but under ten times. The rearrangement joins TRBV7-9 to TRBJ1-6; a possible D gene is TRBD1 (6 bases). CDR3 length: 15 residues. The V gene lost 5 bases and the J gene lost 3 bases, with 11 bases spanning the gap. Germline assignment: CDR1 SEHNR and CDR2 FQNEAQ (reference sequence). The DNA for the CDR3 is TGTGCCAGCAGCCAAAGACAGGACTATAATTCACCCCTCCACTTT. Its protein is CASSQRQDYNSPLHF.

The rearrangement joins TRBV6-1 to TRBJ2-1; a weak D match, TRBD2 (6 bases). The V gene lost 6 bases and the J gene lost 3 bases, with 9 bases spanning the gap. Per germline, CDR1 MNHNS and CDR2 SASEGT. This CDR3 region has 13 residues. The chain's CDR3 is CASSRGNYNEQFF. The CDR3 bases are TGTGCCAGCAGCCGGGGGAACTACAATGAGCAGTTCTTC.

This chain uses TRBV14 with TRBJ2-3; possible D gene TRBD2, 6 bases. The germline gives CDR1 SGHDN, CDR2 FVKESK. V dropped 0 bases and J dropped 1 base, with 17 bases sitting between them. The CDR3 length is 18 residues. The CDR3 DNA reads as TGTGCCAGCAGCCAAGACGCGGGGAGTCATCCCGGCACAGATACGCAGTATTTT. Its protein is CASSQDAGSHPGTDTQYF.

This clone was detected a few times. The gene calls are TRBV4-2 and TRBJ2-5; possible D gene TRBD1, 6 bases. Trimming cost V 7 bases and J 2 bases, with 17 bases left between them. Germline V gene lookup returns CDR1 LGHNA and CDR2 YNFKEQ. The CDR3 covers 15 residues. The CDR3 bases are TGTGCCAGCACCCCTACTCTCCAGGGGCAAGAGACCCAGTACTTC. This codes for CASTPTLQGQETQYF.

Worth noting for this clone: One end of the junction does not line up with germline, which may come from a read error. This chain connects TRBV10-3 to TRBJ1-2; TRBD1 matches at 10 bases. CDR3 length: 12 amino acids. Germline V gene lookup returns CDR1 ENHRY and CDR2 SYGVKD. This chain's CDR3 is CAISEGPGQGNF. As DNA, the CDR3 is TGTGCCATCAGTGAGGGTCCGGGACAGGGGAACTTC.

This clone was detected only a few times. This chain connects TRBV11-2 to TRBJ1-1, with 7 bases fitting TRBD1. The V and J ends lost 5 bases and 3 bases, in that order; junction bases with no gene match: 6. The V gene's germline CDR1 is SGHAT and CDR2 FQNNGV. CDR3 length: 14 residues. For the CDR3, the DNA is TGTGCCAGCAGCAAGACCACAGGGGACACTGAAGCTTTCTTT. As protein: CASSKTTGDTEAFF.

V and J are TRBV7-8 and TRBJ2-7; unclear D gene. Germline V CDR1 and CDR2: SGHVS, FQNEAQ. This CDR3 region has 13 residues. V was cut by 6 bases and J by 3 bases, with 12 bases left in between. Written as DNA, the CDR3 is TGTGCCAGCAGTCCTCTCCCGTACTACGAGCAGTACTTC. Translation gives CASSPLPYYEQYF.